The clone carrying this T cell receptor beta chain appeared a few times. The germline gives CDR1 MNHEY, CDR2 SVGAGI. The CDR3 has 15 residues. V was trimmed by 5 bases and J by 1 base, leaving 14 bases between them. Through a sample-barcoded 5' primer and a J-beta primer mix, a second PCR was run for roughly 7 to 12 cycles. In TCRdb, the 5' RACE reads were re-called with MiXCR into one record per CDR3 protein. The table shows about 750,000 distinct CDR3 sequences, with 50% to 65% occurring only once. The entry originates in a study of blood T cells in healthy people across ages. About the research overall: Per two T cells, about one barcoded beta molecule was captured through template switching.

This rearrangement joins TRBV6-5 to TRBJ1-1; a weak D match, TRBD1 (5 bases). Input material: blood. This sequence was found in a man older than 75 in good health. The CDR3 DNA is TGTGCCAGCAGTCTTGGCGGAAGGGGGAACACTGAAGCTTTCTTT. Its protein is CASSLGGRGNTEAFF.